This T cell receptor (beta chain) is from a study of blood T cell repertoires in COVID-19. Across the whole study: Sources were T cells, B-cell-depleted T cells, or PBMCs; the material itself was cDNA or gDNA.

J was trimmed by 11 bases and V by 4 bases; bases with no gene match: 6. This CDR3 is built from 12 residues. Germline CDR1 KGHDR, CDR2 SFDVKD. In the original workflow: For nucleated cells, counts were estimated from reference gene primer amplification. Using immunoSEQ multiplex PCR, the repertoire was profiled, and TCRdb retains in-frame clones only, with some absent. That table is the source of V, J and clone size, and D and trimming were worked out from the DNA. The sample has 60,000 to 65,000 clones, about nine tenths seen once. Input material: peripheral blood. This TCR was recovered from a woman aged 80 or over with active COVID-19. J is TRBJ1-1 and V is TRBV24-1; TRBD1 aligns across 7 bases. This CDR3 is CATSERQGDAFF. The CDR3 DNA is TGTGCCACCAGTGAGCGACAGGGTGACGCTTTCTTT.